In this sample, the clone carrying this T cell receptor beta chain turned up a few times. Measured with immunoSEQ multiplex PCR; TCRdb has only the in-frame clones, and not every one. This sample has approximately 160,000 clones; around 93% occur once, and the top ten carry roughly 4%. These data belong to a study of control samples from healthy donors and cancer patients. The V end lost 6 bases, the J end lost 0 bases, and 8 bases lay between the germline ends. The CDR3 is 13 residues long. Germline CDR1 is MNHEY and CDR2 is SVGAGI. The chain has TRBV6-5 and TRBJ1-1; D ambiguous. Material for sequencing was blood. This sequence was found in a woman aged 60-75 years in good health. CDR3 in amino acids: CASSYQLNTEAFF. CDR3 sequence (DNA): TGTGCCAGCAGCTACCAACTGAACACTGAAGCTTTCTTT.